The rows below give T cell receptor beta chains drawn from one sample of a study of T cells in Graves' hyperthyroidism and ophthalmopathy. In TCRdb, the multiplex PCR reads were re-called with MiXCR into one record per CDR3 protein. The sample yields over 500,000 distinct CDR3 sequences, approximately 49% seen once. Sequencing input: peripheral blood or thyroid tissue (not recorded which). These receptor sequences come from an adult woman with Graves' disease, either hyperthyroidism or ophthalmopathy (not recorded which). Both conserved end residues are part of each CDR3. The order of the fields is CDR3 length, V gene, D gene, J gene, CDR3 protein. The D gene is left open where the match is weak.

>16|TRBV15|TRBD1|TRBJ2-7
CATSRVTGTGGGEQYF
>11|TRBV20-1|-|TRBJ2-7
CSARTLYEQYF
>14|TRBV2|-|TRBJ2-7
CASSVPGSSYEQYF
>16|TRBV7-9|-|TRBJ2-5
CASSSIPRDTKETQYF
>15|TRBV6-5|TRBD1|TRBJ2-7
CASSYFQGASYEQYF
>13|TRBV7-2|-|TRBJ1-1
CASSLLAGAEAFF
>15|TRBV25-1|TRBD1|TRBJ1-2
CASSESGQGSVGYTF
>14|TRBV29-1|TRBD2|TRBJ2-2
CSVTSGRAIGELFF
>12|TRBV28|-|TRBJ1-5
CATSEGSGPQHF
>18|TRBV7-6|TRBD1|TRBJ1-2
CASSSLSGTGGRRYGYTF
>13|TRBV14|-|TRBJ1-1
CASSQDRYTEAFF
>14|TRBV28|-|TRBJ1-1
CASSLSHRNTEAFF
>14|TRBV7-9|-|TRBJ1-3
CASSQSQQPNTIYF
>10|TRBV2|-|TRBJ2-7
CASLPYEQYF
>13|TRBV2|-|TRBJ1-6
CASKKDGNSPLHF
>13|TRBV15|-|TRBJ1-2
CATSRGGYVGYTF
>18|TRBV6-1|TRBD2|TRBJ2-2
CASSELIGSGSYTGELFF
>12|TRBV30|-|TRBJ2-5
CAWSVHQETQYF
>14|TRBV20-1|-|TRBJ1-6
CSASSGLNNSPLHF
>16|TRBV2|-|TRBJ1-2
CASSGLGGNRNYGYTF
>16|TRBV3-1|TRBD1|TRBJ2-7
CASSQPPGQTLYEQYF
>12|TRBV10-3|-|TRBJ1-2
CAISVDNYGYTF
>15|TRBV20-1|-|TRBJ2-5
CSAYTRDPPQETQYF
>15|TRBV6-5|-|TRBJ2-7
CASRPTPGWVLEQYF
>13|TRBV10-1|-|TRBJ2-2
CASHQGRNGELFF
>13|TRBV29-1|-|TRBJ2-5
CSVEMDVEETQYF
>13|TRBV6-2/TRBV6-3|-|TRBJ2-5
CASTGGRQETQYF
>13|TRBV19|-|TRBJ1-1
CASSIGRWTEAFF
>16|TRBV5-1|TRBD1|TRBJ1-5
CASSLGDRGGYQPQHF
>14|TRBV7-2|-|TRBJ1-3
CASSRTALRNTIYF
>17|TRBV5-1|-|TRBJ2-2
CASSPAIQGTNTGELFF
>12|TRBV11-2|-|TRBJ1-1
CASSSVSGRAFF
>14|TRBV7-2|-|TRBJ1-5
CASSSGPRAQPQHF
>14|TRBV14|-|TRBJ1-6
CASSQDGGDSPLHF
>15|TRBV15|-|TRBJ1-6
CATSGESSYNSPLHF
>16|TRBV28|-|TRBJ1-1
CASPPGDRPSNTEAFF
>17|TRBV27|TRBD1|TRBJ1-4
CASSRTTGVATNEKLFF
>14|TRBV20-1|TRBD1|TRBJ1-5
CSAPGTEPDQPQHF
>13|TRBV6-2/TRBV6-3|-|TRBJ1-5
CASIERGGQPQHF